This T cell receptor beta chain was sequenced for a study of molecular identifiers for immune sequencing clone quantification. Study-level results: Identical TCR molecules can share a barcode, and this sharing could underestimate highly expanded clone sizes.

This clonotype was counted only a few times. Antigen unknown. MiXCR, applied by TCRdb to the PCR reads, yields one record per CDR3 protein. Here the sample spans about 320,000 distinct CDR3 sequences, roughly 24% being singletons. V lost 4 bases to trimming and J lost 3 bases, with 13 bases between them. The germline gives CDR1 GTSNPN, CDR2 SVGIG (reference sequence). The CDR3 length is 13 residues. The gene calls are TRBV30 and TRBJ2-7; TRBD1 is a possible D gene (6 bases). Sequencing used naive CD8+ T cells from blood, with Jurkat cell RNA spiked in. The subset is: FACS-sorted CD8+CD4-CCR7+CD45RA+ naive T cells. This sequence originates from a human donor in good health. Some libraries in this study had Jurkat cell RNA spiked in. Here the CDR3 reads CAWNRDTHYEQYF. The CDR3 DNA reads TGTGCCTGGAACCGGGACACCCACTACGAGCAGTACTTC.